The 31 T cell receptor beta chains reported below all come from one sample, sequenced in a study of regulatory T cells in long-lasting Graves disease. As to time point: newly diagnosed GD, antithyroid drugs for less than 3 months. Generation of the TCR library employed RNA extracted from PBMCs. Construction of the TCR beta libraries employed iRepertoire HTBI primers in conjunction with Arm-PCR of CDR3 regions. TCRdb analysed the multiplex PCR reads with MiXCR anew, one entry per CDR3 protein. Here the sample spans about 560,000 distinct CDR3 sequences, around 15% being singletons. This sample was also put to use in a study of T cells in Graves' hyperthyroidism and ophthalmopathy.

The specimen comprised peripheral blood mononuclear cells (PBMCs), sampled at new diagnosis, from a patient treated with antithyroid drugs. These TCRs come from a young man with Graves disease.

This chain links TRBV5-1 with TRBJ2-7, with TRBD2 matching over 7 bases. Germline V gene sequence: CDR1 SGHRS, CDR2 YFSETQ. With V trimmed by 0 bases and J by 0 bases, 9 bases remained unmatched. The CDR3 spans 17 residues. The CDR3 DNA reads TGCGCCAGCAGCTTGGACCAACTAGCGTCAAGCTCCTACGAGCAGTACTTC. This translates into CASSLDQLASSSYEQYF.

This clonotype was detected many times. At one end the junction does not follow the germline gene, possibly because of a read error. V gene TRBV28 combines with J gene TRBJ2-3; 7 bases fit TRBD2. Germline V gene sequence: CDR1 MDHEN, CDR2 SYDVKM. This CDR3 has 13 residues. CDR3 nucleotide sequence: TGTGCCAGCGTCGGGACTATCCTCGACCCCGGGGATTTT. Encoded protein: CASVGTILDPGDF.

The chain links TRBV6-1 to TRBJ1-5; tentative D call: TRBD1 (5 bases). Germline V gene data show CDR1 as MNHNS and CDR2 as SASEGT. V was pared by 7 bases and J by 4 bases, with 17 bases between. The CDR3 has 15 amino acids. The CDR3 sequence is CASIPGGVGNQPQHF. The CDR3 bases are TGTGCCAGCATCCCCGGGGGGGTTGGGAATCAGCCCCAGCATTTT.

This clonotype was recorded many times. The chain carries TRBV5-1 and TRBJ2-3, with TRBD2 matching 7 bases. Germline lookup yields CDR1 SGHRS and CDR2 YFSETQ. The CDR3 contains 16 residues. V lost 1 base, J lost 3 bases, and 8 bases stayed unmatched. DNA of the CDR3: TGCGCCAGCAGCTTGTTCGGCGGGAGCTTGACAGATACGCAGTATTTT. It codes for CASSLFGGSLTDTQYF.

CDR3 loop: CASSSDRGGTEAFF. The CDR3 region has the DNA TGTGCCAGTAGTTCGGACAGGGGAGGAACTGAAGCTTTCTTT. J is TRBJ1-1 and V is TRBV19; 9 bases match TRBD1. CDR1 is LNHDA, CDR2 SQIVND, per germline (reference sequence). This CDR3 is built from 14 residues. J was trimmed by 5 bases and V by 5 bases; bases with no gene match: 6.

This clonotype was counted between two and nine times. J is TRBJ1-1 and V is TRBV29-1, with D hard to call. Germline V gene sequence: CDR1 SQVTM, CDR2 ANQGSEA. Deletions cut 0 bases from V and 0 bases from J, with 11 bases between. This CDR3 contains 15 residues. CDR3 protein: CSVEDPGEVNTEAFF. DNA of the CDR3: TGCAGCGTTGAAGATCCCGGGGAGGTGAACACTGAAGCTTTCTTT.

For this clonotype: Sequence at one end of the junction differs from germline and may be a read error. In DNA, the CDR3 is TGTGCCAGCAGTGAATCCCAGCAGTGCTTC. The encoded protein is CASSESQQCF. V gene TRBV25-1 combines with J gene TRBJ2-7; D is unclear. Germline loops: CDR1 MGHDK, CDR2 SYGVNS. The CDR3 loop spans 10 amino acids.

This clonotype has ten or more counts. Compared with germline, one end of the junction differs, possibly owing to a read error. The V and J genes are TRBV20-1 and TRBJ2-3; maybe TRBD1 (6 bases). Germline values: CDR1 DFQATT, CDR2 SNEGSKA (reference sequence). This CDR3 has 14 residues. CDR3 DNA sequence: TGCAGTGCAAGAGACAGGCAGGGACCAGATACGCAGTATTTT. Translated, it gives CSARDRQGPDTQYF.

This clonotype has a count of ten or more. The V and J genes are TRBV28 and TRBJ2-7; 9 positions agree with TRBD1. The CDR3 extends over 17 amino acids. V shed 3 bases, J shed 6 bases, and the junction held 15 bases outside the gene matches. CDR1 MDHEN and CDR2 SYDVKM come from the germline V gene. DNA of the CDR3: TGTGCCAGCAGTTTGATACCCTACGGGACAGGGTTCTTCGAGCAGTACTTC. Translated, it gives CASSLIPYGTGFFEQYF.

This clonotype has at least ten counts. The rearrangement links TRBV12-3 or TRBV12-4 to TRBJ1-1; 10 nucleotides match TRBD1. This CDR3 comprises 12 residues. V lost 8 bases and J lost 10; bases outside the gene matches: 7. Written as DNA, the CDR3 is TGTGCCAGCGGACCGGGACAGGGGAGAGCTTTCTTT. This gives the protein CASGPGQGRAFF.

This chain connects TRBV16 to TRBJ1-1; D unresolved. This CDR3 has 15 amino acids. CDR1 KGHSY and CDR2 FQNENV come from the germline V gene. V lost 5 bases, J lost 1 base, and 14 bases lay in between. CDR3 in amino acids: CASSENPAGNTEAFF. The DNA for the CDR3 is TGTGCCAGCAGCGAAAACCCCGCAGGGAACACTGAAGCTTTCTTT.

This rearrangement joins TRBV9 to TRBJ2-5; 8 bases map to TRBD2. J was trimmed by 4 bases and V by 0 bases; bases with no gene match: 11. The V gene's germline CDR1 is SGDLS and CDR2 YYNGEE. This CDR3 is built from 17 residues. CDR3 sequence reads: CASSVGGQRERPETQYF. The DNA of the CDR3 is TGTGCCAGCAGCGTAGGCGGGCAGCGGGAGAGGCCAGAGACCCAGTACTTC.

The chain employs TRBV3-1 and TRBJ2-5; TRBD2 agrees at 15 bases. V was clipped by 1 base and J by 4 bases; unmatched bases: 4. The CDR3 sequence is 17 residues long. Germline assignment: CDR1 LGHDT and CDR2 YNNKEL (reference sequence). DNA of the CDR3: TGTGCCAGCAGCCAAGCAGGACTAGCGGGAGGGTTAGAGACCCAGTACTTC. It codes for CASSQAGLAGGLETQYF.

This clonotype was counted at least ten times. The chain has TRBV29-1 and TRBJ2-7; TRBD1 agrees at 9 bases. This CDR3 region has 15 residues. Germline lookup yields CDR1 SQVTM and CDR2 ANQGSEA. V dropped 4 bases and J dropped 5; count of bases not matched to a gene: 12. CDR3 amino acids: CSVGPSTGGSDEQYF. DNA of the CDR3: TGCAGCGTTGGGCCCTCGACAGGGGGATCTGACGAGCAGTACTTC.

The sample holds a few counts of this clonotype. The chain has TRBV5-1 and TRBJ2-1, with TRBD1 matching over 9 bases. CDR1 and CDR2 from the germline V gene are SGHRS and YFSETQ. The CDR3 is made up of 16 amino acids. V trimming: 4 bases; J trimming: 1 base; junction bases outside the gene matches: 6. The CDR3 is CASSPGGTGSYNEQFF. CDR3 nucleotide sequence: TGCGCCAGCAGCCCCGGCGGGACAGGGTCCTACAATGAGCAGTTCTTC.

The table lists this clonotype with a few counts. The rearrangement links TRBV7-8 to TRBJ2-7; either TRBD1 or TRBD2 may supply D (5 bases each). The germline gives CDR1 SGHVS, CDR2 FQNEAQ. Trimming pared 3 bases from V and 2 bases from J, leaving 20 bases between. The CDR3 spans 17 residues. CDR3 loop: CASSLRNWGTEAYEQYF. CDR3 nucleotide sequence: TGTGCCAGCAGCTTGAGAAATTGGGGGACGGAGGCCTACGAGCAGTACTTC.

V gene TRBV9 combines with J gene TRBJ1-2; 8 bases map to TRBD1. The length of the CDR3 is 15 residues. Trimming removed 4 bases from V and 3 bases from J; junction bases left unmatched: 8. Per the germline V gene, CDR1 is SGDLS and CDR2 is YYNGEE. The CDR3 loop reads CASSPRDRLDYGYTF. The CDR3 DNA reads as TGTGCCAGCAGCCCCCGGGACAGGCTGGACTATGGCTACACCTTC.

This clonotype was recorded many times. The gene calls are TRBV5-1 and TRBJ2-1, with 7 positions matching TRBD2. Trimming at V came to 4 bases and at J to 8 bases, leaving 12 bases not matched to a gene. The CDR3 spans 15 residues. Germline CDR1 SGHRS, CDR2 YFSETQ. Here the CDR3 DNA reads TGCGCCAGCAGCCCTATAGCCGCGGGAGTCGATGAGCAGTTCTTC. The encoded protein is CASSPIAAGVDEQFF.

The chain is built from TRBV27 and TRBJ2-7, with 14 bases lining up with TRBD2. V lost 3 bases to trimming and J lost 6 bases; unmatched junction nucleotides: 1. Germline V CDR1 and CDR2: MNHEY, SMNVEV (reference sequence). The CDR3 is made up of 14 amino acids. The CDR3 coding sequence is TGTGCCAGCAGTTTTGGGACTAGCGGGAGCGAGCAGTACTTC. It encodes CASSFGTSGSEQYF.

The genes are TRBV19 and TRBJ2-4, with a weak D call TRBD2 (6 bases). The germline gives CDR1 LNHDA, CDR2 SQIVND (reference sequence). V gave up 9 bases and J gave up 7 bases, with 13 bases separating them. The CDR3 is 12 residues long. CDR3 in amino acids: CASFGGSNIQYF. Written as DNA, the CDR3 is TGTGCCAGCTTTGGGGGGAGCAACATTCAGTACTTC.

The V and J genes are TRBV20-1 and TRBJ2-1, with 10 bases matching TRBD2. Germline CDR1 reads DFQATT; CDR2 reads SNEGSKA (reference sequence). The V gene end was trimmed by 0 bases and the J gene end by 0 bases; junction bases not matched to a gene: 2. The length of the CDR3 is 16 residues. The DNA of the CDR3 is TGCAGTGCTAGAGATCTAGCGGGAGACTCCTACAATGAGCAGTTCTTC. Encoded protein: CSARDLAGDSYNEQFF.

The V and J genes are TRBV7-9 and TRBJ2-2; 9 bases fit TRBD2. Germline V gives CDR1 SEHNR, CDR2 FQNEAQ (reference sequence). V was clipped by 0 bases and J by 6 bases; unmatched bases: 2. There are 15 residues in the CDR3. The CDR3 protein is CASSLASGRSGELFF. The CDR3 DNA is TGTGCCAGCAGCTTAGCCAGCGGGAGGTCCGGGGAGCTGTTTTTT.

This clonotype was counted a single time. Because the CDR3 is missing its conserved closing phenylalanine or tryptophan, this is likely a read error. The rearrangement uses TRBV18 and TRBJ2-5; possibly TRBD2 for D (6 bases). CDR3 length: 14 amino acids. Germline V gives CDR1 KGHSH, CDR2 LQKENI. Trimming left V 2 bases short and J 1 base short, with 8 bases between. The CDR3 loop is CASSPAGTQETQYL. Here the CDR3 DNA reads TGTGCCAGCTCACCAGCGGGGACCCAAGAGACCCAGTACCTC.

The rearrangement links TRBV4-1 to TRBJ2-5; D perhaps matches TRBD2 (7 bases). This CDR3 is built from 17 residues. CDR1 is MGHRA, CDR2 YSYEKL, per germline. V was cut by 0 bases and J by 4 bases, with 18 bases left in between. CDR3 region: CASSQEGAGAGRETQYF. CDR3 DNA sequence: TGCGCCAGCAGCCAAGAGGGGGCGGGAGCGGGGAGAGAGACCCAGTACTTC.

There are many counts of this clonotype. This sequence joins TRBV7-9 and TRBJ2-7; TRBD2 matches at 11 bases. CDR3 length: 15 amino acids. V lost 5 bases, J lost 0 bases, and 3 bases stayed unmatched. The germline gives CDR1 SEHNR, CDR2 FQNEAQ (reference sequence). Written as DNA, the CDR3 is TGTGCCAGCAGCATCACTAGCGGGAGCTCCTACGAGCAGTACTTC. The encoded protein is CASSITSGSSYEQYF.

There are a few counts of this clonotype. This chain uses TRBV4-1 with TRBJ2-1, with D uncertain. The CDR3 loop spans 15 amino acids. V dropped 2 bases and J dropped 9 bases, with 17 bases sitting between them. CDR1 and CDR2 (germline): MGHRA, YSYEKL. CDR3 sequence (DNA): TGCGCCAGCAGCCAACGCGCTCTTGATTTAAGTGAGCAGTTCTTC. This codes for CASSQRALDLSEQFF.

Many counts were recorded for this clonotype. This chain uses TRBV20-1 with TRBJ2-7; 11 bases line up with TRBD1. The CDR3 is 15 residues long. CDR1 is DFQATT, CDR2 SNEGSKA, per germline (reference sequence). Germline trimming cut 5 bases from V and 3 bases from J; bases unmatched to any gene: 9. The CDR3 is CSASRGTGGYYEQYF. The DNA of the CDR3 is TGCAGTGCTTCCCGGGGGACAGGGGGTTACTACGAGCAGTACTTC.

DNA of the CDR3: TGCAGCGGGGGCACAGGGACCTACGAGCAGTACTTC. This sequence encodes CSGGTGTYEQYF. The chain uses TRBV29-1 and TRBJ2-7, with D possibly TRBD1 on 6 matching bases. Germline V lookup: CDR1 SQVTM, CDR2 ANQGSEA. V lost 7 bases, J lost 2 bases, and 12 bases lay in between. This CDR3 is built from 12 residues.

This clonotype was seen at least ten times. This chain links TRBV4-1 with TRBJ2-3; D may be TRBD1 (5 bases). V was trimmed by 1 base and J by 0 bases, leaving 8 bases between them. The CDR3 has 15 amino acids. CDR1 is MGHRA, CDR2 YSYEKL, per germline. CDR3 residues: CASSQVDRSTDTQYF. The CDR3 nucleotides read TGCGCCAGCAGCCAAGTCGACAGAAGCACAGATACGCAGTATTTT.

This clonotype was observed a few times. This CDR3 is CASSYGWDRGRTGELFF. As DNA, the CDR3 is TGTGCCAGCAGTTACGGCTGGGACAGGGGTCGTACCGGGGAGCTGTTTTTT. V and J are TRBV6-5 and TRBJ2-2, with 10 nucleotides matching TRBD1. The CDR3 length is 17 residues. The germline CDR1 and CDR2 sequences are MNHEY and SVGAGI. V dropped 2 bases and J dropped 5; count of bases not matched to a gene: 8.

This clonotype was seen repeatedly, ten times or more. Its ends do not fully match the called genes, so a read error is possible. The chain carries TRBV5-1 and TRBJ2-3, with 11 positions matching TRBD1. The CDR3 consists of 19 residues. The germline gives CDR1 SGHRS, CDR2 YFSETQ. The CDR3 DNA sequence: TGTGCCAGCAGCCCCGGGACAGGGGGAGCAGCCTATGGCACAGATACGCAGTATTTT. Its translation: CASSPGTGGAAYGTDTQYF.